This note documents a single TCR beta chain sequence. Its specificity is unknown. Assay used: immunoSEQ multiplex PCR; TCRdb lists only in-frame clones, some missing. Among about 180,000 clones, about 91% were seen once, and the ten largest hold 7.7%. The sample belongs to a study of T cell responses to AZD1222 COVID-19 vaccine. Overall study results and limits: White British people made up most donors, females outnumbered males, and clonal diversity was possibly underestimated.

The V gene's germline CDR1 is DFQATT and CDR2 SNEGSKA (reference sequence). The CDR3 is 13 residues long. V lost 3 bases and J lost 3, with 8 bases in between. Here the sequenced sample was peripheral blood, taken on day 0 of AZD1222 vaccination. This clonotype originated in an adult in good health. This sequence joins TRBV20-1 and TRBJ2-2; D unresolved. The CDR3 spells CSASPSYTGELFF. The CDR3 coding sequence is TGCAGTGCTAGTCCCTCCTACACCGGGGAGCTGTTTTTT.